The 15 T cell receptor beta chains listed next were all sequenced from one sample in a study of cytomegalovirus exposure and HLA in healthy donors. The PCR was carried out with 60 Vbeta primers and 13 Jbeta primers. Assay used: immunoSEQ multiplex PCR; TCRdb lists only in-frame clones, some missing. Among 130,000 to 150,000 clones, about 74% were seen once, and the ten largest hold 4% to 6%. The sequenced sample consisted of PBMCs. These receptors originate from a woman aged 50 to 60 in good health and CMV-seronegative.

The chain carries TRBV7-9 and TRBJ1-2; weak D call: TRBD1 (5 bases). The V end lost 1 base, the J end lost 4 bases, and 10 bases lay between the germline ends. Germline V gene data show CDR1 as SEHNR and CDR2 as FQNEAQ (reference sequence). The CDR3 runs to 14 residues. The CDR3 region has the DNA TGTGCCAGCAGCTTAGATGGGGACTTCTATGGCTACACCTTC. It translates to CASSLDGDFYGYTF.

In DNA form, the CDR3 reads TGTGCCAGCAGTTTTTCAGCGGGGGGTAGCACAGATACGCAGTATTTT. Amino acid sequence: CASSFSAGGSTDTQYF. The chain has TRBV28 and TRBJ2-3, with TRBD2 identical over 9 bases. The germline V gene has CDR1 MDHEN and CDR2 SYDVKM. CDR3 length: 16 amino acids. The trim removed 3 bases at V and 0 bases at J, leaving 4 bases unmatched.

CDR3 sequence reads: CASSLAGQGTRTGTLHF. DNA for the CDR3: TGTGCCAGCAGCTTGGCCGGTCAGGGAACCCGGACGGGTACCCTCCACTTT. The rearrangement links TRBV5-6 to TRBJ1-6, with D maybe TRBD1 (5 bases). The CDR3 totals 17 residues. Germline V gives CDR1 SGHDT, CDR2 YYEEEE. Trimming pared 0 bases from V and 14 bases from J, leaving 24 bases between.

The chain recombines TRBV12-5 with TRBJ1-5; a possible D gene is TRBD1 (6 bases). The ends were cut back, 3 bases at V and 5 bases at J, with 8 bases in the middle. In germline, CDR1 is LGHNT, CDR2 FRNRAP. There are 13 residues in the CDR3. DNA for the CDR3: TGTGCTAGTGGTTTAGGGGGTGATCAGCCCCAGCATTTT. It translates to CASGLGGDQPQHF.

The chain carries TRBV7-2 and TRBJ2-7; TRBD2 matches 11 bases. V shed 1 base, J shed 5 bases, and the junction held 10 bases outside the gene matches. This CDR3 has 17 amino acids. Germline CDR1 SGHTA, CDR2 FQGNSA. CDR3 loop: CASSLGPVTSGAHEQYF. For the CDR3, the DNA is TGTGCCAGCAGCTTAGGACCCGTGACTAGCGGGGCTCACGAGCAGTACTTC.

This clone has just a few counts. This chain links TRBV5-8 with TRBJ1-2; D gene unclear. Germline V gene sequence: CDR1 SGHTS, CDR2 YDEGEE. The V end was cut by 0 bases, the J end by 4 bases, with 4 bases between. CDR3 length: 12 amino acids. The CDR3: CASSLAVYGYTF. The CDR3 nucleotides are TGTGCCAGCAGCTTGGCGGTCTATGGCTACACCTTC.

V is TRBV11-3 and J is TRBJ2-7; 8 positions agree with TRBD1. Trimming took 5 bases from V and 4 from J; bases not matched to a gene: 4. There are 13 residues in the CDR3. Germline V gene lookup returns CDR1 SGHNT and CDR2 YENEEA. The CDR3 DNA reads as TGTGCCAGCAGCCAGGGACAGGAGTACGAGCAGTACTTC. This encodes CASSQGQEYEQYF.

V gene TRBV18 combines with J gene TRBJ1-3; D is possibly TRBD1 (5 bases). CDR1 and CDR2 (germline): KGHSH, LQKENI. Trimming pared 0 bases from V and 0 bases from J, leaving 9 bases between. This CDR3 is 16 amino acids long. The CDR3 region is CASSPPGQSSGNTIYF. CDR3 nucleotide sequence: TGTGCCAGCTCACCACCGGGGCAGAGCTCTGGAAACACCATATATTTT. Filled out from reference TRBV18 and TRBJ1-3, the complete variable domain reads NAGVMQNPRHLVRRRGQEARLRCSPMKGHSHVYWYRQLPEEGLKFMVYLQKENIIDESGMPKERFSAEFPKEGPSILRIQQVVRGDSAAYFCASSPPGQSSGNTIYFGEGSWLTVV.

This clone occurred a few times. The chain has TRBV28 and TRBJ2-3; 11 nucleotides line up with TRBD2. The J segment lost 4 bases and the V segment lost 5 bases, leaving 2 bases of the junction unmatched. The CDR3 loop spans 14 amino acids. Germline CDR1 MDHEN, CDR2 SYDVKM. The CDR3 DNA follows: TGTGCCAGCAGTCGACTAGCGGGATCAGATACGCAGTATTTT. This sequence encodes CASSRLAGSDTQYF.

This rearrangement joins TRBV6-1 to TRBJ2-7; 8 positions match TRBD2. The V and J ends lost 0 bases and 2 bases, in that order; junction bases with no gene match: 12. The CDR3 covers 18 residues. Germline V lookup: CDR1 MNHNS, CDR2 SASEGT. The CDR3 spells CASSEALRGGAITYEQYF. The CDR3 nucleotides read TGTGCCAGCAGTGAAGCGCTTCGGGGGGGGGCTATTACCTACGAGCAGTACTTC.

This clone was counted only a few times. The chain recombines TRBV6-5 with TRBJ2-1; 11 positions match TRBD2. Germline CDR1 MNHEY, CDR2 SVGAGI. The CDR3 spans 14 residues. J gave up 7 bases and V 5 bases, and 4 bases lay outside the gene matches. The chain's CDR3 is CASSRGTSGNEQFF. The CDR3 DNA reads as TGTGCCAGCAGTCGCGGGACTAGCGGAAATGAGCAGTTCTTC.

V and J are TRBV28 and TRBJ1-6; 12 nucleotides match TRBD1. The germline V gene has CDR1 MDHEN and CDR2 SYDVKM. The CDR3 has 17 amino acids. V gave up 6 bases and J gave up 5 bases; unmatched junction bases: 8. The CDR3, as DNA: TGTGCCAGCAGAACCCGGGACAGGGGGCACGATAATTCACCCCTCCACTTT. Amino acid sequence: CASRTRDRGHDNSPLHF.

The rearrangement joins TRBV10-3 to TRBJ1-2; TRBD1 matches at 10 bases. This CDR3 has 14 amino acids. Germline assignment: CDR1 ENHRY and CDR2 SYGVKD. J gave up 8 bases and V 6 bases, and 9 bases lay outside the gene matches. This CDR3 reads CAISLRDRGNGYTF. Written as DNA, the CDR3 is TGTGCCATCAGCCTCCGGGACAGGGGAAACGGCTACACCTTC.

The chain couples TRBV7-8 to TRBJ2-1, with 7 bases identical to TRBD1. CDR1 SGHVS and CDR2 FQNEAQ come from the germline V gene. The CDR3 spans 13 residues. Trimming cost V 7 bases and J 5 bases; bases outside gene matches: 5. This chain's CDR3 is CASTRDRDNEQFF. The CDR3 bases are TGTGCCAGCACCCGAGACAGGGACAATGAGCAGTTCTTC.

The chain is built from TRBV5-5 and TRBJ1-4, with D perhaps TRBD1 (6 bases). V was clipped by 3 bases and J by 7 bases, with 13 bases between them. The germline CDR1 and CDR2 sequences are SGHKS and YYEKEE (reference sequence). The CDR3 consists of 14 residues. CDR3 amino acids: CASSWGHEGEKLFF. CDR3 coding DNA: TGTGCCAGCAGCTGGGGACACGAGGGTGAAAAACTGTTTTTT.